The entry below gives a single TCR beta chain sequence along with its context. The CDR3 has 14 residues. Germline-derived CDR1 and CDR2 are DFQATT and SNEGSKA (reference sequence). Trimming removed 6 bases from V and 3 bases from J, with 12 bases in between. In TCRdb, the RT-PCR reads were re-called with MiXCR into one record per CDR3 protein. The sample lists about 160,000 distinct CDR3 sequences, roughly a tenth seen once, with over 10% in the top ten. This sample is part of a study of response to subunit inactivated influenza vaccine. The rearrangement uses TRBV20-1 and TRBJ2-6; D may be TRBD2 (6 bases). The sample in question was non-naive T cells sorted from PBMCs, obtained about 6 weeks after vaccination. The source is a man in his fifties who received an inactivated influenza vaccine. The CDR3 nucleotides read TGCAGTGCGGCTAGCGTAGGTGGGGCCAACGTCCTGACTTTC. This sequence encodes CSAASVGGANVLTF.